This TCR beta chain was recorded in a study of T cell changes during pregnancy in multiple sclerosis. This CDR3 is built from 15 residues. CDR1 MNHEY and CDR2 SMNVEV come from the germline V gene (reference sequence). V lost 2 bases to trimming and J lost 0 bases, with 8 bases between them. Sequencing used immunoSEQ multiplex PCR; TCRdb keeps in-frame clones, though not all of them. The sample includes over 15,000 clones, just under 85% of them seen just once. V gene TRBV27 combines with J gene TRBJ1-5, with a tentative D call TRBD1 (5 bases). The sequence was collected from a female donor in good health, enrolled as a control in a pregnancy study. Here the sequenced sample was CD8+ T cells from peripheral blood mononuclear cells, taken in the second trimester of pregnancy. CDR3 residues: CASSLGAGSNQPQHF. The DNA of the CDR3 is TGTGCCAGCAGTTTAGGGGCAGGTAGCAATCAGCCCCAGCATTTT.